This is a list of T cell receptor beta chains from one sample in a study of immune heterogeneity within non-small cell lung tumors. Via MiXCR, TCRdb re-called the multiplex PCR reads, giving one row per CDR3 protein. Counted here are 10,000 to 15,000 distinct CDR3 sequences, 23% occurring once; the ten biggest clones make up roughly an eighth. Sequencing input: lung tumor tissue. All receptors come from a man aged 50-60 years with non-small cell lung cancer. The CDR3 runs from the conserved cysteine through the conserved F or W. Only some rows state a clone size, as once, few, many or a class for expanded clones.

cdr3_aa | j_call | v_call | clone_size
CSASSPGGSQPQHF | TRBJ1-5 | TRBV20-1 | many
CASSSEGRDHQPQHF | TRBJ1-5 | TRBV5-8 | many
CASSRTSGGYQETQYF | TRBJ2-5 | TRBV12-3/TRBV12-4 | many
CASSRGGNQPQHF | TRBJ1-5 | TRBV6-1 | many
CASSFRDKNYGYTF | TRBJ1-2 | TRBV18 | many
CAAGPSYEQYF | TRBJ2-7 | TRBV10-2 | medium-sized
CASSPRQDMNTEAFF | TRBJ1-1 | TRBV12-3/TRBV12-4 | many
CASSLQANTEAFF | TRBJ1-1 | TRBV5-1 | many
CASRKTGEVRAFF | TRBJ1-1 | TRBV19 | many
CATGDRGADTQYF | TRBJ2-3 | TRBV6-1 | many
CASSHNGGIQYF | TRBJ2-4 | TRBV6-1 | NA
CASSRGTGGTAFF | TRBJ1-1 | TRBV12-3/TRBV12-4 | NA
CASSTTGGSNTGELFF | TRBJ2-2 | TRBV7-3 | many
CSAQKTGSGAGYTF | TRBJ1-2 | TRBV20-1 | many
CASSPRPYEQYF | TRBJ2-7 | TRBV11-2 | medium-sized
CSGLAGEETQYF | TRBJ2-5 | TRBV29-1 | few
CASSLAVSRRRGVSYNEQFF | TRBJ2-1 | TRBV7-8 | many
CAWSGGRFQYF | TRBJ2-7 | TRBV30 | few
CASSSGQREAFF | TRBJ1-1 | TRBV5-1 | many
CASSLGQGWYEQYF | TRBJ2-7 | TRBV12-3/TRBV12-4 | medium-sized
CASSIPTSADEQFF | TRBJ2-1 | TRBV19 | many
CASRRSPPGVAFF | TRBJ1-1 | TRBV7-2 | many
CASSGRATDTQYF | TRBJ2-3 | TRBV6-4 | many
CSVWLRQGLGETQYF | TRBJ2-5 | TRBV29-1 | once
CASSVQGGNQPQHF | TRBJ1-5 | TRBV9 | few
CASSPSGGGYNEQFF | TRBJ2-1 | TRBV19 | NA
CASRAQTGGYEQYF | TRBJ2-7 | TRBV19 | many
CGSPGGGVVYGYTF | TRBJ1-2 | TRBV28 | NA